This entry lists 17 T cell receptor beta chains sequenced from one sample in a study of T-cell reconstitution after alpha-beta-depleted transplantation in children. It was with unique molecular identifiers that the TCRbeta library was prepared. One entry per CDR3 protein results from TCRdb running MiXCR on the PCR reads. The sample holds about 1,000,000 distinct CDR3 sequences; roughly 29% are singletons and the top ten take over 25%. Source: PBMCs, mostly from graft donor cells, taken 360 days after TCRalphabeta/CD19-depleted stem cell transplant. The receptors shown here come from a boy in the first two years of life who had a stem cell transplant for SCID, so the T cells may come from the graft donor.

This clonotype was counted between two and nine times. V is TRBV5-1 and J is TRBJ2-1; D is ambiguous. The CDR3 extends over 14 amino acids. V was cut by 0 bases and J by 6 bases, with 10 bases left in between. The germline V gene encodes CDR1 SGHRS and CDR2 YFSETQ. CDR3 nucleotides: TGCGCCAGCAGCTTGGACAGACGGGTCAATGAGCAGTTCTTC. Amino acids: CASSLDRRVNEQFF.

The V gene is TRBV5-1, the J gene TRBJ1-2, with D possibly matching TRBD1 (5 bases). The germline V and J ends were trimmed by 0 bases and 5 bases, with 11 bases remaining between them. The CDR3 extends over 14 amino acids. CDR1 and CDR2 from the germline V gene are SGHRS and YFSETQ. The CDR3 nucleotides read TGCGCCAGCAGCTTGGCAGGGAGCGAATATGGCTACACCTTC. It yields the protein CASSLAGSEYGYTF.

The chain is built from TRBV4-2 and TRBJ1-3, with D unresolved. The CDR3 consists of 16 residues. CDR1 is LGHNA, CDR2 YNFKEQ, per germline. V gave up 2 bases and J gave up 1 base, with 12 bases separating them. The CDR3 region has the DNA TGTGCCAGCAGCCAACCGGAGGGAGGTTCTGGAAACACCATATATTTT. It encodes CASSQPEGGSGNTIYF.

A word on this clonotype: A much larger clonotype is one base distant, so this may be a read error. DNA for the CDR3: TGCAGTGCTAGGGGGGGGGCCCCCTACAATGAGCAGTTCTTC. It translates to CSARGGAPYNEQFF. The V gene is TRBV20-1, the J gene TRBJ2-1, with D maybe TRBD2 (7 bases). Trimming removed 3 bases at V and 2 bases at J, with 11 bases between. Germline CDR1 DFQATT, CDR2 SNEGSKA (reference sequence). The CDR3 is 14 amino acids.

The chain has TRBV25-1 and TRBJ2-1, with TRBD1 identical over 9 bases. Per the germline V gene, CDR1 is MGHDK and CDR2 is SYGVNS. The CDR3 totals 16 residues. The V segment lost 1 base and the J segment 6 bases; nucleotides outside the gene matches: 7. CDR3 residues: CASSESGTGPPNEQFF. CDR3 DNA: TGTGCCAGCAGTGAATCGGGGACAGGGCCACCCAATGAGCAGTTCTTC. Using reference TRBV25-1 and TRBJ2-1 for the parts outside the CDR3, the full variable domain is EADIYQTPRYLVIGTGKKITLECSQTMGHDKMYWYQQDPGMELHLIHYSYGVNSTEKGDLSSESTVSRIRTEHFPLTLESARPSHTSQYLCASSESGTGPPNEQFFGPGTRLTVL.

The chain links TRBV7-9 to TRBJ2-3, with unresolved D. V was pared by 11 bases and J by 3 bases, with 12 bases between. Germline V lookup: CDR1 SEHNR, CDR2 FQNEAQ (reference sequence). The CDR3 covers 12 residues. CDR3: CAGRKDTDTQYF. The CDR3, as DNA: TGTGCCGGCCGGAAGGATACAGATACGCAGTATTTT.

In its sample, this clonotype was seen a few times. This sequence joins TRBV5-6 and TRBJ2-2; TRBD2 agrees at 7 bases. The CDR3 loop spans 16 amino acids. The junction had 11 bases not matched to a gene; V was cut back by 7 bases and J by 2 bases. Germline CDR1 SGHDT, CDR2 YYEEEE. The CDR3 reads CASRPMAGVNTGELFF. The DNA for the CDR3 is TGTGCCAGCCGGCCTATGGCGGGGGTAAACACCGGGGAGCTGTTTTTT.

The chain combines TRBV4-1 with TRBJ1-5; 9 bases line up with TRBD1. Germline lookup yields CDR1 MGHRA and CDR2 YSYEKL. Trimming at V came to 4 bases and at J to 6 bases, leaving 10 bases not matched to a gene. The CDR3 runs 16 residues. DNA for the CDR3: TGCGCCAGCAGCCCTCGGACAGGGGAGAGTAGTCAGCCCCAGCATTTT. Protein: CASSPRTGESSQPQHF.

V and J are TRBV3-1 and TRBJ2-3; the match to TRBD2 covers 9 bases. Germline loops: CDR1 LGHDT, CDR2 YNNKEL (reference sequence). This CDR3 is 17 amino acids long. Trimming cost V 4 bases and J 5 bases; bases outside gene matches: 13. The CDR3 region is CASSRSGGGGAKDTQYF. For the CDR3, the DNA is TGTGCCAGCAGCCGCTCGGGCGGCGGGGGGGCCAAAGATACGCAGTATTTT.

This clonotype was observed a handful of times. The chain carries TRBV7-8 and TRBJ2-1, with TRBD1 matching over 7 bases. CDR1 and CDR2 (germline): SGHVS, FQNEAQ. The CDR3 is 16 amino acids. With V trimmed by 4 bases and J by 0 bases, 6 bases remained unmatched. The CDR3 DNA reads TGTGCCAGCAGCTCTAACCCAGGGGGCTCCTACAATGAGCAGTTCTTC. Amino acids: CASSSNPGGSYNEQFF.

This clonotype has more than one count but fewer than ten. The chain employs TRBV6-5 and TRBJ1-4, with TRBD1 matching over 9 bases. CDR1 is MNHEY, CDR2 SVGAGI, per germline. The CDR3 has 16 residues. J was trimmed by 8 bases and V by 1 base; bases with no gene match: 8. The chain's CDR3 is CASSYFTGGAEEKLFF. The CDR3 coding sequence is TGTGCCAGCAGTTACTTTACAGGGGGCGCGGAGGAAAAACTGTTTTTT.

This rearrangement joins TRBV5-6 to TRBJ2-1, with D perhaps TRBD1 or TRBD2 (5 bases each). The V gene lost 0 bases and the J gene lost 8 bases, with 18 bases spanning the gap. Germline V gene sequence: CDR1 SGHDT, CDR2 YYEEEE. The CDR3 is 16 amino acids. The CDR3 bases are TGTGCCAGCAGCTTGGCCGGACAAGCGAGGGTTGATGAGCAGTTCTTC. It translates to CASSLAGQARVDEQFF.

This chain uses TRBV10-1 with TRBJ2-7; TRBD1 matches 8 bases. The ends lost 7 bases at V and 7 bases at J; junction bases unmatched: 6. Germline lookup yields CDR1 WNHNN and CDR2 SYGVQD (reference sequence). The CDR3 extends over 12 amino acids. CDR3 in amino acids: CASMTGVKEQYF. The CDR3 coding sequence is TGCGCCAGCATGACAGGGGTTAAGGAGCAGTACTTC.

The chain has TRBV5-1 and TRBJ2-7; 9 nucleotides line up with TRBD1. Per germline, CDR1 SGHRS and CDR2 YFSETQ. This CDR3 comprises 17 residues. The junction had 15 bases not matched to a gene; V was cut back by 4 bases and J by 4 bases. The CDR3 spells CASSPEKSGTGMYEQYF. In nucleotides, the CDR3 is TGCGCCAGCAGCCCGGAAAAATCCGGGACAGGGATGTACGAGCAGTACTTC. Supplemented by reference TRBV5-1 and TRBJ2-7, the full variable domain reads KAGVTQTPRYLIKTRGQQVTLSCSPISGHRSVSWYQQTPGQGLQFLFEYFSETQRNKGNFPGRFSGRQFSNSRSEMNVSTLELGDSALYLCASSPEKSGTGMYEQYFGPGTRLTVT.

This clonotype has more than one count but fewer than ten. This sequence joins TRBV12-3 or TRBV12-4 and TRBJ1-5; D is ambiguous. Trimming left V 5 bases short and J 3 bases short, with 17 bases between. There are 16 residues in the CDR3. CDR3 sequence: CASSPAVSSPNQPQHF. CDR3 DNA: TGTGCCAGCAGTCCCGCTGTCTCGAGCCCCAATCAGCCCCAGCATTTT.

This clonotype showed up just a few times. The rearrangement links TRBV12-3 or TRBV12-4 to TRBJ1-5, with D uncertain. Trimming removed 2 bases from V and 7 bases from J, with 9 bases in between. This CDR3 has 13 residues. CDR3 bases: TGTGCCAGCAGTTTAACCGGTCACCAGCCCCAGCATTTT. Its protein product is CASSLTGHQPQHF.

This clonotype has just a few counts. The V and J genes are TRBV3-1 and TRBJ1-5; D is ambiguous. The germline gives CDR1 LGHDT, CDR2 YNNKEL (reference sequence). V was shortened by 2 bases and J by 7 bases, with 15 bases between the two germline ends. The CDR3 length is 15 residues. CDR3 in amino acids: CASSQFLSPPQPQHF. The CDR3 DNA reads TGTGCCAGCAGCCAATTCTTAAGCCCTCCCCAGCCCCAGCATTTT.